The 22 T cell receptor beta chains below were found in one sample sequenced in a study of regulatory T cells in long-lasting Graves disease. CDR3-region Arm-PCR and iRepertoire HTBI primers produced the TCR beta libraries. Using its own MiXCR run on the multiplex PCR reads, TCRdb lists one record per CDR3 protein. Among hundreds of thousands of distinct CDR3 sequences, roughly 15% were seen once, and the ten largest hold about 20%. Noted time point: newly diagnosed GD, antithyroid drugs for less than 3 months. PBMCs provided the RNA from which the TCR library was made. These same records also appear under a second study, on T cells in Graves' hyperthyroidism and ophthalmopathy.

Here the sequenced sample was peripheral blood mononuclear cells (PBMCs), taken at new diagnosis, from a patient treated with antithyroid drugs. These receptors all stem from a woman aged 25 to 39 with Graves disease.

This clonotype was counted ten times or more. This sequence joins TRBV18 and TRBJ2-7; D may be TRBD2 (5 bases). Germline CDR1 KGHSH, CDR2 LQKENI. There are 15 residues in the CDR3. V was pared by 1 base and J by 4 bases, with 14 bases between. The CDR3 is CASSPLWSGRYEQYF. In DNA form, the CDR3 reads TGTGCCAGCTCACCACTTTGGAGCGGAAGATACGAGCAGTACTTC. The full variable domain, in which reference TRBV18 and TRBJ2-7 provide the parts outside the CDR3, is NAGVMQNPRHLVRRRGQEARLRCSPMKGHSHVYWYRQLPEEGLKFMVYLQKENIIDESGMPKERFSAEFPKEGPSILRIQQVVRGDSAAYFCASSPLWSGRYEQYFGPGTRLTVT.

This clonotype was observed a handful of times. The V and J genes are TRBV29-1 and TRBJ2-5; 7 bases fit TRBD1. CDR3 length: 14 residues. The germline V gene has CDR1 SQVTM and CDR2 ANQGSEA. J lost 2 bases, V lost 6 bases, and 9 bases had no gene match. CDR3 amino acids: CSVQQLGQQETQYF. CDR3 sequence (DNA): TGCAGCGTGCAGCAACTGGGACAGCAAGAGACCCAGTACTTC. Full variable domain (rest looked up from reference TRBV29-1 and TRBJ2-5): SAVISQKPSRDICQRGTSLTIQCQVDSQVTMMFWYRQQPGQSLTLIATANQGSEATYESGFVIDKFPISRPNLTFSTLTVSNMSPEDSSIYLCSVQQLGQQETQYFGPGTRLLVL.

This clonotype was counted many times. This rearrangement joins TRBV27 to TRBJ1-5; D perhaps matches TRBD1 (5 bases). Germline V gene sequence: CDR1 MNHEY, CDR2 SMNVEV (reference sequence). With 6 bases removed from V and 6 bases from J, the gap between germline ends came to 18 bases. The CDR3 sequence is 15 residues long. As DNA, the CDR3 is TGTGCCAGCAGCACCGGGACGGAGGGTTCTCAGCCCCAGCATTTT. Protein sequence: CASSTGTEGSQPQHF.

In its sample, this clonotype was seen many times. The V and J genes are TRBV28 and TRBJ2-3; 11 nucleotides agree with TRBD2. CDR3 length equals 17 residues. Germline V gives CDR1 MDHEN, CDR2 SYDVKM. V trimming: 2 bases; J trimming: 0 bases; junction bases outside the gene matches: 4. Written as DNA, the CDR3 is TGTGCCAGCAGTTTAGAATGGACTAGCGGGAGCACAGATACGCAGTATTTT. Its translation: CASSLEWTSGSTDTQYF.

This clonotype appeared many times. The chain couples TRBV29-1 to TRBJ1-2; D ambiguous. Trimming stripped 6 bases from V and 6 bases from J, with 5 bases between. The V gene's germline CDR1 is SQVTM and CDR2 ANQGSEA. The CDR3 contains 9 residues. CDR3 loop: CSVGDGYTF. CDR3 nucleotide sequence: TGCAGCGTGGGAGATGGCTACACCTTC.

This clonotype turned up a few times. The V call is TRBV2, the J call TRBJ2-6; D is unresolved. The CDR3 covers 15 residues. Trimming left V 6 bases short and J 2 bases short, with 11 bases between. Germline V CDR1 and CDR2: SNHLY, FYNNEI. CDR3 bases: TGTGCCAGCAGCGACATCCTACCTGGGGCCAACGTCCTGACTTTC. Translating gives CASSDILPGANVLTF. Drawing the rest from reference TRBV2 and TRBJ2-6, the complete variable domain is EPEVTQTPSHQVTQMGQEVILRCVPISNHLYFYWYRQILGQKVEFLVSFYNNEISEKSEIFDDQFSVERPDGSNFTLKIRSTKLEDSAMYFCASSDILPGANVLTFGAGSRLTVL.

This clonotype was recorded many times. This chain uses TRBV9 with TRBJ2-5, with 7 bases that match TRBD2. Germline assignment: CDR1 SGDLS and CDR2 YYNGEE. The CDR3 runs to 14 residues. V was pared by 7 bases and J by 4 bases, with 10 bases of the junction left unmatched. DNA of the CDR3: TGTGCCAGCGGGGAGGGCACTAGCTCAGAGACCCAGTACTTC. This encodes CASGEGTSSETQYF. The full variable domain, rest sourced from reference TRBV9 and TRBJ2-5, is DSGVTQTPKHLITATGQRVTLRCSPRSGDLSVYWYQQSLDQGLQFLIQYYNGEERAKGNILERFSAQQFPDLHSELNLSSLELGDSALYFCASGEGTSSETQYFGPGTRLLVL.

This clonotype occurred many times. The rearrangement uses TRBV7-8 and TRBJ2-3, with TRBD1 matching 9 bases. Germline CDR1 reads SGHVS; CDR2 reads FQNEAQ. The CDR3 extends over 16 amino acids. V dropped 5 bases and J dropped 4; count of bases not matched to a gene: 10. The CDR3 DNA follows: TGTGCCAGCAGCAAACGGACAGGGGTTTCTTCAGATACGCAGTATTTT. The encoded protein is CASSKRTGVSSDTQYF.

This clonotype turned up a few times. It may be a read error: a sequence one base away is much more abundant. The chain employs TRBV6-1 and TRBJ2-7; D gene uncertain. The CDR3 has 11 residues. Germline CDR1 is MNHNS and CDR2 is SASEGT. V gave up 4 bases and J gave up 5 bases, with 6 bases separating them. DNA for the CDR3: TGTGCCAGCAGTGGACCCCACGAGCAGTACTTC. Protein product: CASSGPHEQYF.

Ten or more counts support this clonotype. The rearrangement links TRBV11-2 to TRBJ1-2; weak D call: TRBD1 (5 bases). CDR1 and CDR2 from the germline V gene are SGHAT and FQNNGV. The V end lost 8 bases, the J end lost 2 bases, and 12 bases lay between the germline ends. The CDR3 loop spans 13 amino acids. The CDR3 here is CASGGTVNYGYTF. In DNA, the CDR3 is TGTGCCAGCGGAGGGACGGTCAACTATGGCTACACCTTC. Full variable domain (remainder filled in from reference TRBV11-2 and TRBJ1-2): EAGVAQSPRYKIIEKRQSVAFWCNPISGHATLYWYQQILGQGPKLLIQFQNNGVVDDSQLPKDRFSAERLKGVDSTLKIQPAKLEDSAVYLCASGGTVNYGYTFGSGTRLTVV.

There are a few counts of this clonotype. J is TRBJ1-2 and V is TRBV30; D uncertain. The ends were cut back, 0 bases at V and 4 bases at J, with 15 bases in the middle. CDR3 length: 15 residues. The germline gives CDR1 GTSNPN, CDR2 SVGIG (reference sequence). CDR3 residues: CAWSVYPPRSYGYTF. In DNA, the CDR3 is TGTGCCTGGAGTGTATATCCACCGAGGAGCTATGGCTACACCTTC.

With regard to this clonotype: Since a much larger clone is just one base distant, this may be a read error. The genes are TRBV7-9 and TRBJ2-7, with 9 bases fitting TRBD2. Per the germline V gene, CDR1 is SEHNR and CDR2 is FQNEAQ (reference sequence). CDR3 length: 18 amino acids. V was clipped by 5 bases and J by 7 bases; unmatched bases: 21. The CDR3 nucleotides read TGTGCCAGCAGCCCCGTTACAGTCGGGCTAGCGGGATTAGGTGAGCAGTACTTC. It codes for CASSPVTVGLAGLGEQYF.

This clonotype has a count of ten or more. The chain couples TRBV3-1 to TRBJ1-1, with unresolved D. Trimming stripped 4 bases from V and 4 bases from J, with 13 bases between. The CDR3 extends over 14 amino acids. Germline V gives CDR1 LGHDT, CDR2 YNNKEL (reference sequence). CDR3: CASSRSRSVTEAFF. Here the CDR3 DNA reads TGTGCCAGCAGCCGTTCCCGAAGCGTCACTGAAGCTTTCTTT.

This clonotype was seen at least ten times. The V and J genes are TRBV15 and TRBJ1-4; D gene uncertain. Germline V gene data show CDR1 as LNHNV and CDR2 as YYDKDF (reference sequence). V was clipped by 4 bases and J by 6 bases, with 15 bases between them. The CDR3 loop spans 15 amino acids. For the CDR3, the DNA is TGTGCCACCAGCAAGGACGGGCTTCGGGATGAAAAACTGTTTTTT. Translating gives CATSKDGLRDEKLFF.

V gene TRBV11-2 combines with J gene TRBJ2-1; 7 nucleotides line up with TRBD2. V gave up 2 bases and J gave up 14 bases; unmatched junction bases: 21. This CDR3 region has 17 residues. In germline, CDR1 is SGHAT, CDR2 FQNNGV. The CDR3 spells CASSLYPGLEERREEFF. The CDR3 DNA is TGTGCCAGCAGCTTATATCCCGGACTAGAGGAACGCAGGGAGGAGTTCTTC.

CDR3 residues: CASSHGQGGEPQHF. Here the CDR3 DNA reads TGCGCCAGCAGCCACGGACAGGGAGGGGAGCCCCAGCATTTT. J is TRBJ1-5 and V is TRBV4-1, with 8 bases that match TRBD1. Germline V gene sequence: CDR1 MGHRA, CDR2 YSYEKL. After removal of 3 bases from V and 8 bases from J, the junction contained 6 bases not matched to a gene. CDR3 size: 14 residues.

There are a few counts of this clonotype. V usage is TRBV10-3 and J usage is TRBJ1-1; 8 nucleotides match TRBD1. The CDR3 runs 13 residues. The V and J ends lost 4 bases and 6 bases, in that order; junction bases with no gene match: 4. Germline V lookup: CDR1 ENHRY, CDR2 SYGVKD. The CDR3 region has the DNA TGTGCCATCAGTGTTCAGGGGGCCGCTGAAGCTTTCTTT. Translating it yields CAISVQGAAEAFF.

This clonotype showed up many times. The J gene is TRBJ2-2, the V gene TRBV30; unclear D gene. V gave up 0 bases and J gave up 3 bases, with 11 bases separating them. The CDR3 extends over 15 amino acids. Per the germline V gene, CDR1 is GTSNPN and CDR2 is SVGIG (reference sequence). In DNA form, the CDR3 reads TGTGCCTGGAGTGTTTTGTGGATGGACACCGGGGAGCTGTTTTTT. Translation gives CAWSVLWMDTGELFF. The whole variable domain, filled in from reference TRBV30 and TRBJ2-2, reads SQTIHQWPATLVQPVGSPLSLECTVEGTSNPNLYWYRQAAGRGLQLLFYSVGIGQISSEVPQNLSASRPQDRQFILSSKKLLLSDSGFYLCAWSVLWMDTGELFFGEGSRLTVL.

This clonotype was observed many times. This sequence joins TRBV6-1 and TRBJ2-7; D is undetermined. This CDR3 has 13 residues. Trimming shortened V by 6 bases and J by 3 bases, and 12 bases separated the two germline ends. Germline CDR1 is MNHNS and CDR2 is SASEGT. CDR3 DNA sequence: TGTGCCAGCAGGGACGGCAGTAACTACGAGCAGTACTTC. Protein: CASRDGSNYEQYF.

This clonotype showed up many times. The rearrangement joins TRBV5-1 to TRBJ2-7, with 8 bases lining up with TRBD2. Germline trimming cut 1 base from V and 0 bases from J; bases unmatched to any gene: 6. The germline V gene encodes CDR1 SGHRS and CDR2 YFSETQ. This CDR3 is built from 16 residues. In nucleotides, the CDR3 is TGCGCCAGCAGCTTGAGCTCGGGAGGGCCCTCCTACGAGCAGTACTTC. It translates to CASSLSSGGPSYEQYF.

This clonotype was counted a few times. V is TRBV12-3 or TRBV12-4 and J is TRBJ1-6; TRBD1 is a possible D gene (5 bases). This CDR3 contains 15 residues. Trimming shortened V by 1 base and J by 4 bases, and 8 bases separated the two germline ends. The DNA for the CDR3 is TGTGCCAGCAGTTTAGTTCAGGGTTATAATTCACCCCTCCACTTT. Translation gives CASSLVQGYNSPLHF.

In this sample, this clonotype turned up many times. The CDR3, as DNA: TGTGCCAGCAGTGAACAGGCCAATCAGCCCCAGCATTTT. Its translation is CASSEQANQPQHF. This chain connects TRBV6-1 to TRBJ1-5, with unresolved D. Between the trimmed V and J ends, which lost 2 bases and 3 bases, there was a span of 5 bases. The CDR3 loop spans 13 amino acids. From germline, CDR1 is MNHNS and CDR2 SASEGT.